This T cell receptor beta chain appears in the sequencing data of a study of T cell responses to AZD1222 COVID-19 vaccine. Study results and limitations: Spike was spanned by vaccine-associated CD4 TCRs, which were dominant at 160-218 and 743-854.

As concerns this clone: Its antigen is still unknown.

Sequencing used immunoSEQ multiplex PCR; TCRdb keeps in-frame clones, though not all of them. The sample has roughly 140,000 clones, 70% to 90% seen once. The germline V gene has CDR1 SGHTA and CDR2 FQGTGA. The CDR3 loop spans 14 amino acids. V was pared by 5 bases and J by 6 bases, with 6 bases of the junction left unmatched. The clonotype was recovered from an adult in good health. Source: peripheral blood, taken on day 0 of MenACWY control vaccination. This sequence joins TRBV7-3 and TRBJ2-1, with 8 bases identical to TRBD2. The CDR3 DNA reads TGTGCCAGCAGCCCTGGGACTAGATTCAATGAGCAGTTCTTC. Residues: CASSPGTRFNEQFF.